The T cell receptor beta chain under discussion was sequenced for a study of blood T cell repertoires in COVID-19. Data came from immunoSEQ multiplex PCR; TCRdb stores just in-frame clones and leaves some out. The sample shows some 50,000 clones, over 75% of them seen only once. The CDR3 contains 19 residues. The V end was cut by 3 bases, the J end by 4 bases, with 25 bases between. CDR1 is SGHAT and CDR2 is FQNNGV in the germline V gene. This clonotype was sampled from a man aged 35-49 years with acute or convalescent COVID-19. V gene TRBV11-2 combines with J gene TRBJ1-3, with D possibly being TRBD1 (5 bases). Material: peripheral blood. CDR3 coding DNA: TGTGCCAGCAGCTTTTGGTCGGAGTTTAGTACAGGCCTAGGAAACACCATATATTTT. Translation gives CASSFWSEFSTGLGNTIYF.